This is a list of T cell receptor beta chains from one sample in a study of blood T cell repertoires in COVID-19. Only in-frame clones appear in the TCRdb table, and some are missing; sequencing was by immunoSEQ multiplex PCR. The sample includes some 140,000 clones, 65% to 85% of them seen just once. The sample taken for sequencing was peripheral blood. These receptors all come from a woman of 80 years or more with acute or convalescent COVID-19. The CDR3 runs from the conserved cysteine through the conserved F or W. D genes are given only for firm matches. Clone size, where shown, is once, few, many, or a class for clones that have expanded.

clone_size j_call d_call v_call cdr3_nt cdr3_aa
. TRBJ1-3 . TRBV19 TGTGCCAGTAGTATAGACCCTCCGGGTCCTGGAAACACCATATATTTT CASSIDPPGPGNTIYF
. TRBJ2-1 . TRBV7-2 TGTGCCAGCAGGGACTTCAACTCCTACAATGAGCAGTTCTTC CASRDFNSYNEQFF
once TRBJ2-7 . TRBV7-2 TGTGCCAGCAGCTTAGCTTACGGGAGTGGGTACGAGCAGTACTTC CASSLAYGSGYEQYF
once TRBJ2-5 . TRBV3-1/TRBV3-2 TGTGCCAGCAGCCAAGTGGGTACGGAGGGGAGCCAAGAGACCCAGTACTTC CASSQVGTEGSQETQYF
. TRBJ1-1 TRBD1 TRBV5-6 TGTGCCAGCAGCTATGGGACAGTCACTGAAGCTTTCTTT CASSYGTVTEAFF
once TRBJ1-4 TRBD1 TRBV7-2 TGTGCCAGCAGCAGTGACAGGGCGGAAAAACTGTTTTTT CASSSDRAEKLFF
. TRBJ2-1 TRBD2 TRBV7-2 TGTGCCAGCAGCCCCCGGACTAGCGATAGGAAGCAGTTCTTC CASSPRTSDRKQFF
. TRBJ1-1 TRBD1 TRBV15 TGTGCCACCAGCGGGGGGACAGGGGGACGGACTGAAGCTTTCTTT CATSGGTGGRTEAFF
. TRBJ2-1 . TRBV25-1 TGTGCCAGCAGTTCGGCGGGGAACAATGAGCAGTTCTTC CASSSAGNNEQFF
. TRBJ1-1 . TRBV19 TGTGCCAGTAGCGGCGGGTTAGGTACCCGACGGAGGGCTTTCTTT CASSGGLGTRRRAFF
. TRBJ2-5 . TRBV5-4 TGTGCCAGCAGTTTAGCTGTAGGTCTGAGTACTCACCAAGAGACCCAGTACTTC CASSLAVGLSTHQETQYF
. TRBJ2-3 . TRBV15 TGTGCCACCAGCAGAGGAAATGGGGACATCCCCAGTCGGGACCGGCAGTATTTT CATSRGNGDIPSRDRQYF
. TRBJ2-5 TRBD2 TRBV7-2 TGTGCCAGCAGCCAGACTAGCTACCAAGAGACCCAGTACTTC CASSQTSYQETQYF
. TRBJ2-1 . TRBV4-1 TGCGCCAGCAGCCAAGGGGCCTTCAGCTCCTACAATGAGCAGTTCTTC CASSQGAFSSYNEQFF
. TRBJ2-6 TRBD1 TRBV11-2 TGTGCCAGCAGTTTACTCCAGGGGGCAATGTCTGGGGCCAACGTCCTGACTTTC CASSLLQGAMSGANVLTF
. TRBJ2-3 . TRBV7-2 TGTGCCAGCACCCTTAGATACACAGATACGCAGTATTTT CASTLRYTDTQYF
. TRBJ2-3 TRBD2 TRBV11-2 TGTGCCAGCAGCCCAGCGGGGCCGCCAGATACGCAGTATTTT CASSPAGPPDTQYF
. TRBJ2-1 TRBD2 TRBV4-1 TGCGCCAGCAGCCAAGAGGGCCGGGGGGGAAATGAGCAGTTCTTC CASSQEGRGGNEQFF
. TRBJ1-3 . TRBV19 TGTGCCAGTAGAAACCGGGGGGCAGCAGACTCTGGAAACACCATATATTTT CASRNRGAADSGNTIYF
. TRBJ1-6 . TRBV7-2 TGTGCCAGCAGCTCCTCGGCGGCTTATAATTCACCCCTCCACTTT CASSSSAAYNSPLHF
. TRBJ1-5 . TRBV5-6 TGTGCCAGCAGCATAACCCTTGGGCGCGGAGGATATCAGCCCCAGCATTTT CASSITLGRGGYQPQHF
. TRBJ1-6 TRBD1 TRBV3-1/TRBV3-2 TGTGCCAGCAGCAGCGCCGTTGGACAGGGTAATTCACCCCTCCACTTT CASSSAVGQGNSPLHF
. TRBJ1-3 . TRBV18 TGTGCCAGCTCCCGCGGGGCCGACGGAAACACCATATATTTT CASSRGADGNTIYF
many TRBJ2-2 TRBD2 TRBV14 TGTGCCAGCAGCCACCTGGGTAGCGGGTCCGCGGGGGAGCTGTTTTTT CASSHLGSGSAGELFF
. TRBJ2-7 TRBD1 TRBV5-5 TGTGCCAGCAGCTTGACAAGCCCGGGACAGACACTCTACGAGCAGTACTTC CASSLTSPGQTLYEQYF
. TRBJ1-3 . TRBV6-5 TGTGCCAGCAGTTACGATACAGGGTGGGCGGGAAACACCATATATTTT CASSYDTGWAGNTIYF
. TRBJ2-5 TRBD2 TRBV9 TGTGCCAGCAGCGTTTCAGCGGGAGATGTGTTAGGCCAAGAGACCCAGTACTTC CASSVSAGDVLGQETQYF
. TRBJ2-1 TRBD2 TRBV10-3 TGTGCCATGCGACCGGGACTAGCGGGGGATGAGCAGTTCTTC CAMRPGLAGDEQFF
. TRBJ2-2 TRBD2 TRBV29-1 TGCAGCGTGGGATCGTGGGAGCGGGGAGCCGGGGAGCTGTTTTTT CSVGSWERGAGELFF
many TRBJ1-4 TRBD1 TRBV11-2 TGTGCCAGCAGCTTCGGGACAGGGATCGATGAAAAACTGTTTTTT CASSFGTGIDEKLFF
. TRBJ1-6 TRBD1 TRBV11-2 TGTGCCAGCAGCTTCGGGGACAGGGTTTATAATTCACCCCTCCACTTT CASSFGDRVYNSPLHF
few TRBJ2-3 TRBD2 TRBV19 TGTGCCAGTAGTCCCCTCCGGACTAGCGGGAGTCGAGATACGCAGTATTTT CASSPLRTSGSRDTQYF
. TRBJ2-2 . TRBV7-9 TGTGCCAGCAGCCCGTGGCGGGTGAACACCGGGGAGCTGTTTTTT CASSPWRVNTGELFF
. TRBJ1-2 TRBD1 TRBV6-5 TGTGCCAGCAGTTACTCCTTGACAGGGTATGGCTACACCTTC CASSYSLTGYGYTF
. TRBJ1-5 . TRBV7-6 TGTGCCAGCAGCTTAGTAGACAGTGGCAATCAGCCCCAGCATTTT CASSLVDSGNQPQHF